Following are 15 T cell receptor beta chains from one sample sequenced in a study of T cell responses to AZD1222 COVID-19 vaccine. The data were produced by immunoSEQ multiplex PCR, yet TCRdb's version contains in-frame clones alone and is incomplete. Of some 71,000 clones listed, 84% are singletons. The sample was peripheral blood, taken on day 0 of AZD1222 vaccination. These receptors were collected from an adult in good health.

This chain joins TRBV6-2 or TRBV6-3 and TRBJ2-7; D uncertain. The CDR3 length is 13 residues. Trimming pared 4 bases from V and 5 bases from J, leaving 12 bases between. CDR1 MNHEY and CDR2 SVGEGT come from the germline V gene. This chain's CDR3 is CASSSPPLDEQYF. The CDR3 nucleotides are TGTGCCAGCAGTTCCCCTCCACTGGACGAGCAGTACTTC.

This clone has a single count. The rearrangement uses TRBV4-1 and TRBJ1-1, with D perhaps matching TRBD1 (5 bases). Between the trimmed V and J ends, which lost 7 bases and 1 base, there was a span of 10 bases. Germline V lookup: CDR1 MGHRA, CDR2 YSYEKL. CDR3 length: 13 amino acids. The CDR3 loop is CASKGDRNTEAFF. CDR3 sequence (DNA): TGCGCCAGCAAAGGTGACAGGAACACTGAAGCTTTCTTT.

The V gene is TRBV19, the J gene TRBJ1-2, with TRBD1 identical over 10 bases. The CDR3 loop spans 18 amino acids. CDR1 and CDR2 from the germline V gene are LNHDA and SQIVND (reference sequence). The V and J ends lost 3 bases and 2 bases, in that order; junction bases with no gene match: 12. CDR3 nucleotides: TGTGCCAGTAGTATCTTGGGGCTCCCGGGACAGGGGAACTATGGCTACACCTTC. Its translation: CASSILGLPGQGNYGYTF.

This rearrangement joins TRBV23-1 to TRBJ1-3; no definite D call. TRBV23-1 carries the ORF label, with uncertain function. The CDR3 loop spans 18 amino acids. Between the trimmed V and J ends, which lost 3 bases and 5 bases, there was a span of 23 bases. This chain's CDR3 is CASSQTSSGSLIRNTIYF. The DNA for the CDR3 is TGCGCCAGCAGTCAGACCTCCTCCGGCAGCCTGATTCGAAACACCATATATTTT.

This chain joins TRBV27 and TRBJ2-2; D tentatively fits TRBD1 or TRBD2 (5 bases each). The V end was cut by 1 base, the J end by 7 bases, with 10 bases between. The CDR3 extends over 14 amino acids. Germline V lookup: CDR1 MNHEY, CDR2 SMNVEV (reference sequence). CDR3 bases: TGTGCCAGCAGTTTATGGGGACGAAGCGGGGAGCTGTTTTTT. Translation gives CASSLWGRSGELFF.

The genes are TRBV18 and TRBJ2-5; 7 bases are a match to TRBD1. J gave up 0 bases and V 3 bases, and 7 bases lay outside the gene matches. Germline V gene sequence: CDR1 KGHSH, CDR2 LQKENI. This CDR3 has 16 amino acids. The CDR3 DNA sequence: TGTGCCAGCTCACCTTTGGACAGGAGGTACCAAGAGACCCAGTACTTC. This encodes CASSPLDRRYQETQYF.

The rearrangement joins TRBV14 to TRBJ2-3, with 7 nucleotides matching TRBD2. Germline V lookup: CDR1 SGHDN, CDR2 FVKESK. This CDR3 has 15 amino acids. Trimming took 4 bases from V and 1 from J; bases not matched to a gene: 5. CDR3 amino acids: CASSPPGGGTDTQYF. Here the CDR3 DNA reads TGTGCCAGCAGCCCCCCGGGAGGAGGCACAGATACGCAGTATTTT.

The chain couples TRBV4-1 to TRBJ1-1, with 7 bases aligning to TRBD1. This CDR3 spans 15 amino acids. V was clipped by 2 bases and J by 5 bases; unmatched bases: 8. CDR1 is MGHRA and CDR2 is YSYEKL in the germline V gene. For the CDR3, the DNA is TGCGCCAGCAGCCAAATGACAGGGTTCGGGACTGAAGCTTTCTTT. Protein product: CASSQMTGFGTEAFF.

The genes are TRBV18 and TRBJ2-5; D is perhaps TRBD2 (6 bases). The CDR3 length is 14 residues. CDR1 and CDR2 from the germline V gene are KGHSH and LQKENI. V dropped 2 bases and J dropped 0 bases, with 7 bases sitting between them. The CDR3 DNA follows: TGTGCCAGCTCACCAGGGAGGCACCAAGAGACCCAGTACTTC. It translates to CASSPGRHQETQYF.

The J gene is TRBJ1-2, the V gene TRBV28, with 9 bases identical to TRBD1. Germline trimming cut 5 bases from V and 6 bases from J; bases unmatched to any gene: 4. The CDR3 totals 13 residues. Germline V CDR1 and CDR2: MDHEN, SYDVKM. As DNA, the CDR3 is TGTGCCAGCAGTAGGACAGGGGAGAATGGCTACACCTTC. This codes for CASSRTGENGYTF.

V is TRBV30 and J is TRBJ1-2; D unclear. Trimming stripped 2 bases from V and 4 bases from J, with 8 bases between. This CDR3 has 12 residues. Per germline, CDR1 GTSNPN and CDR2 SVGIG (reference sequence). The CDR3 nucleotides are TGTGCCTGGAGTTCCCGTCGCTATGGCTACACCTTC. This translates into CAWSSRRYGYTF. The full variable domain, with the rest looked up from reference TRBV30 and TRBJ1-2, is SQTIHQWPATLVQPVGSPLSLECTVEGTSNPNLYWYRQAAGRGLQLLFYSVGIGQISSEVPQNLSASRPQDRQFILSSKKLLLSDSGFYLCAWSSRRYGYTFGSGTRLTVV.

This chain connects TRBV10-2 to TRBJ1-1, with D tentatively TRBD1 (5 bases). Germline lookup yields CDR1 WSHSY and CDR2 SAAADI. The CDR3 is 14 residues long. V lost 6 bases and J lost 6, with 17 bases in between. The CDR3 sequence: CASRALWGESEAFF. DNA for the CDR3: TGCGCCAGCAGAGCGCTTTGGGGGGAATCTGAAGCTTTCTTT.

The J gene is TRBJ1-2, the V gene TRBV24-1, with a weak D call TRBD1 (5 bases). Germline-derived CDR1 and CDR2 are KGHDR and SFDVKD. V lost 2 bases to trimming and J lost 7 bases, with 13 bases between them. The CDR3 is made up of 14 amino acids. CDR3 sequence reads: CATSDSPQGAGYTF. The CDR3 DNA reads TGTGCCACCAGTGATTCGCCGCAGGGAGCTGGCTACACCTTC.

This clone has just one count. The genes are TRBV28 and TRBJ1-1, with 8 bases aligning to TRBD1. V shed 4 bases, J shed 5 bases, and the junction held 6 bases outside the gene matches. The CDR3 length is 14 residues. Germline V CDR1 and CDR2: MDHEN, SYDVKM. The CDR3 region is CASSSGQDGTEAFF. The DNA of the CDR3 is TGTGCCAGCAGTTCGGGACAGGATGGGACTGAAGCTTTCTTT.

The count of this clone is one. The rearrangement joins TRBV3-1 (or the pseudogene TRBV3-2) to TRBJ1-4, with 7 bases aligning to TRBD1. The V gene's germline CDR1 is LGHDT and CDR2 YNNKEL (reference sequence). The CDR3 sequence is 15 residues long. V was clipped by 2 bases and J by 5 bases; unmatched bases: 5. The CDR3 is CASSQLGQSNEKLFF. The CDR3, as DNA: TGTGCCAGCAGCCAACTGGGACAGTCGAATGAAAAACTGTTTTTT.